This TCR beta chain was documented in a study of blood T cell repertoires in COVID-19. Across the whole study: COVID-19 samples collected from the United States, Italy and Spain covered acute and convalescent phases. PBMCs, B-cell-depleted T cells, or T cells provided the cDNA or gDNA that made up the material.

The CDR3 runs 14 residues. Germline-derived CDR1 and CDR2 are LGHNA and YSLEER. V was cut by 4 bases and J by 5 bases, with 12 bases left in between. Per the study methods: The assay estimated nucleated cells by amplifying reference gene primers. Measured with immunoSEQ multiplex PCR; TCRdb has only the in-frame clones, and not every one. V, J and clone size are taken as reported in that table, and D and trimming were inferred from the DNA itself. The sample has fewer than 90,000 clones, roughly 96% seen once. V and J are TRBV4-3 and TRBJ1-3, with D maybe TRBD1 (5 bases). The sample was peripheral blood. This receptor was taken from a human donor with active COVID-19. The donor label of this sample is uncertain. The CDR3 nucleotides are TGCGCCAGCAGCCGCGACAGCGATAGAAACACCATATATTTT. Its translation: CASSRDSDRNTIYF.